This T cell receptor beta chain came from a study of cytomegalovirus exposure and HLA in healthy donors. TCRdb keeps only in-frame clones here, not all; method: immunoSEQ multiplex PCR. The data contain about 160,000 clones, approximately 96% of them singletons. Germline V gives CDR1 SGHDT, CDR2 YYEEEE. After removal of 2 bases from V and 3 bases from J, the junction contained 10 bases not matched to a gene. The CDR3 contains 16 residues. The specimen was PBMCs. The chain is built from TRBV5-6 and TRBJ2-7, with 8 bases fitting TRBD1. The sequence came from a woman younger than 30 in good health and CMV-seronegative. For the CDR3, the DNA is TGTGCCAGCAGCTTAGCCTCAGGGGGCGGCCTCTACGAGCAGTACTTC. Protein product: CASSLASGGGLYEQYF.